The T cell receptor beta chain described here comes from a study of regulatory T cells in long-lasting Graves disease. The study, taken as a whole, reports: Shared public clonotypes totalled about 2,700 in persistent patients, compared with roughly 970 in new patients.

Germline V gene data show CDR1 as SGHVS and CDR2 as FNYEAQ. The CDR3 sequence is 15 residues long. The junction had 5 bases not matched to a gene; V was cut back by 4 bases and J by 1 base. In building TCR beta libraries, iRepertoire HTBI primers were used together with Arm-PCR of CDR3 regions. One entry per CDR3 protein, called by TCRdb with MiXCR from the multiplex PCR reads. The table has roughly 510,000 distinct CDR3 sequences, 16% seen once; the top ten hold around 12%. Indicated time point: newly diagnosed GD, antithyroid drugs for less than 3 months. Generation of the TCR library employed RNA extracted from PBMCs. Notes on this clonotype: Its matching antigen is unknown.

The sample also formed part of further work on T cells in Graves' hyperthyroidism and ophthalmopathy. From that report: The model made its ophthalmopathy prediction, and onset followed a median roughly 6.5 months later.

This TCR derives from a man aged 18 to 35 with Graves disease. This specimen consisted of peripheral blood mononuclear cells (PBMCs), obtained at new diagnosis, from a patient treated with antithyroid drugs. The chain employs TRBV7-6 and TRBJ2-3; the match to TRBD1 covers 7 bases. CDR3 nucleotide sequence: TGTGCCAGCAGCTCGAGGGACAGCCGCACAGATACGCAGTATTTT. Protein: CASSSRDSRTDTQYF.